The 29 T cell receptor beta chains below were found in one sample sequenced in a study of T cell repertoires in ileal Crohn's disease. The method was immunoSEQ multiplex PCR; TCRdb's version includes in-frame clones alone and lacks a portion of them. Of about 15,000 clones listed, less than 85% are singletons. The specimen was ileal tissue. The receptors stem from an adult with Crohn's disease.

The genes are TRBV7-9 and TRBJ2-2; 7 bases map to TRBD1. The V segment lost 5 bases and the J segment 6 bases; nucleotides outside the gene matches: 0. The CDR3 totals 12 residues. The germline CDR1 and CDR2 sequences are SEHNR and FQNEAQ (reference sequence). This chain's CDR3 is CASSTGAGELFF. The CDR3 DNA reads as TGTGCCAGCAGCACAGGGGCCGGGGAGCTGTTTTTT.

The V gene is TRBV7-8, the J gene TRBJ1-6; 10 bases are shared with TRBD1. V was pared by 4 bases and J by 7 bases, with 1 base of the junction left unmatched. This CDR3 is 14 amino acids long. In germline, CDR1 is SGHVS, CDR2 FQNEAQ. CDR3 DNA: TGTGCCAGCAGCTCGGGACAGGGGAATTCACCCCTCCACTTT. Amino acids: CASSSGQGNSPLHF.

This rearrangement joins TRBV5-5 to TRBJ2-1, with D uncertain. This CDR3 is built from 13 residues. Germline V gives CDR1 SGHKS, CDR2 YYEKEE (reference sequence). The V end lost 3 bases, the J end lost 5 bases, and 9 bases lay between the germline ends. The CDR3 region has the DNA TGTGCCAGCAGCTCGTACAGCAACAATGAGCAGTTCTTC. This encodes CASSSYSNNEQFF.

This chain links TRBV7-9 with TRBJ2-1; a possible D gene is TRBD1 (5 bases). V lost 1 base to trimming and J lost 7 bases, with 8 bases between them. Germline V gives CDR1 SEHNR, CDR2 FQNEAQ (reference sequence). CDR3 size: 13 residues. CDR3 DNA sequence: TGTGCCAGCAGCTTAGATGGGGCGAATGAGCAGTTCTTC. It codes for CASSLDGANEQFF.

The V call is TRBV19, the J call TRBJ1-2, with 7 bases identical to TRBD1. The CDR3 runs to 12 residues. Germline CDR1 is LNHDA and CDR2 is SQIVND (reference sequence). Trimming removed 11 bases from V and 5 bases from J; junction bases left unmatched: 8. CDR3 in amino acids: CALGTDLYGYTF. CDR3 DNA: TGTGCCCTAGGGACAGATCTTTATGGCTACACCTTC.

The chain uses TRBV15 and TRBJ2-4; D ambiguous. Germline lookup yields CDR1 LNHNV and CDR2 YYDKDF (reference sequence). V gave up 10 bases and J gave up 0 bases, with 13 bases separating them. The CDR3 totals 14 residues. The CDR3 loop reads CASDTTLAKNIQYF. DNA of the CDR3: TGTGCCAGCGACACGACACTAGCCAAAAACATTCAGTACTTC.

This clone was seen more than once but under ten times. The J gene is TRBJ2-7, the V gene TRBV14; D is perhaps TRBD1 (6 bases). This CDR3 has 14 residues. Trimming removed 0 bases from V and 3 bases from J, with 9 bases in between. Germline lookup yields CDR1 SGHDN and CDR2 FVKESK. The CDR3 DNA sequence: TGTGCCAGCAGCCAAGAGCTCAGGGGCTACGAGCAGTACTTC. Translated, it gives CASSQELRGYEQYF.

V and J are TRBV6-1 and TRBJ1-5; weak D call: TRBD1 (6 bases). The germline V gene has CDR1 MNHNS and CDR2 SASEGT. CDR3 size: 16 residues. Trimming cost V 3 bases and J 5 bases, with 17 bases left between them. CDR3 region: CASSDRGPPTDQPQHF. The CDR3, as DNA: TGTGCCAGCAGTGACAGGGGTCCACCCACCGATCAGCCCCAGCATTTT.

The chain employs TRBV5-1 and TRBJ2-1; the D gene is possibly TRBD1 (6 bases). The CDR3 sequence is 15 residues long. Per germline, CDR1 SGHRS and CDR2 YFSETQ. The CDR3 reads CASSAQGYSYNEQFF. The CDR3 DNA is TGCGCTAGCTCGGCACAGGGATATTCCTACAATGAGCAGTTCTTC.

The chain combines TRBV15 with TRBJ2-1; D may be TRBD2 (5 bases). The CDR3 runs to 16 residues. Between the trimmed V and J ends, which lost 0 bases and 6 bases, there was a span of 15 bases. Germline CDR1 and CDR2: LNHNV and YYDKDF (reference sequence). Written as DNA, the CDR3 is TGTGCCACCAGCAGAGAATTGGGGAGATTGGGCAATGAGCAGTTCTTC. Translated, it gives CATSRELGRLGNEQFF.

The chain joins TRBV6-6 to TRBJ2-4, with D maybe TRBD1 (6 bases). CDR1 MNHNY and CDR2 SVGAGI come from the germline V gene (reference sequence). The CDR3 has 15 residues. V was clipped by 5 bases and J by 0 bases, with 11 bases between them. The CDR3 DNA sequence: TGTGCCAGCAGTACGGACAGACTAGCCAAAAACATTCAGTACTTC. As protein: CASSTDRLAKNIQYF.

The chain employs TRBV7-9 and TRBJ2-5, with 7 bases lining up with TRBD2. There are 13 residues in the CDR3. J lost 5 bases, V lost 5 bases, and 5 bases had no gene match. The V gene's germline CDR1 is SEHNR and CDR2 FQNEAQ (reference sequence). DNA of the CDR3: TGTGCCAGCAGCGAGGGGCGGGAGGAGACCCAGTACTTC. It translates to CASSEGREETQYF.

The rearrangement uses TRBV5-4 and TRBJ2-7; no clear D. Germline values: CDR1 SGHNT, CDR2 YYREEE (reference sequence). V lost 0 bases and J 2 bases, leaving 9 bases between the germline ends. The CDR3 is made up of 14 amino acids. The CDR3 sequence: CASSLGRIPYEQYF. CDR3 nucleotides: TGTGCCAGCAGCTTGGGCAGAATTCCCTACGAGCAGTACTTC. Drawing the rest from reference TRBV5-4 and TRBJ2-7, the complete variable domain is ETGVTQSPTHLIKTRGQQVTLRCSSQSGHNTVSWYQQALGQGPQFIFQYYREEENGRGNFPPRFSGLQFPNYSSELNVNALELDDSALYLCASSLGRIPYEQYFGPGTRLTVT.

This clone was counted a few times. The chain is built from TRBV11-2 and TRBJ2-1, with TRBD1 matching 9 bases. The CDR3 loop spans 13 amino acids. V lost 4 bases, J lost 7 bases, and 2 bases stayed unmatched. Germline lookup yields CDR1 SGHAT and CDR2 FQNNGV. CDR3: CASSSTGGNEQFF. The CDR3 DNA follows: TGTGCCAGCAGCTCGACAGGGGGGAATGAGCAGTTCTTC.

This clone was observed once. The CDR3, as DNA: TGTGCCAGCAGCTTAGAACCGGGACTAGCGGGGGTCACAGATACGCAGTATTTT. Its translation: CASSLEPGLAGVTDTQYF. The chain has TRBV11-3 and TRBJ2-3; 14 bases agree with TRBD2. Trimming at V came to 0 bases and at J to 2 bases, leaving 4 bases not matched to a gene. Germline V gene lookup returns CDR1 SGHNT and CDR2 YENEEA. The CDR3 contains 18 residues.

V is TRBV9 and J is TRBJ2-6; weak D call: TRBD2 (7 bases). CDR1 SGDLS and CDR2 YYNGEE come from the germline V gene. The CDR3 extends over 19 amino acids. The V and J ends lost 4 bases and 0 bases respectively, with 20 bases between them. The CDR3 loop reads CASSTLRGGALSGANVLTF. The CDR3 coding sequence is TGTGCCAGCAGCACCTTAAGGGGGGGGGCCCTCTCTGGGGCCAACGTCCTGACTTTC.

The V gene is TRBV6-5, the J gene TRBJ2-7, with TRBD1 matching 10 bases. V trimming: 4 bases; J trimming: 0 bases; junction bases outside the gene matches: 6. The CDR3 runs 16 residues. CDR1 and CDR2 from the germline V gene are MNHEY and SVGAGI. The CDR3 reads CASSSPRQGASYEQYF. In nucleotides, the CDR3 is TGTGCCAGCAGTTCCCCGAGACAGGGGGCCTCCTACGAGCAGTACTTC.

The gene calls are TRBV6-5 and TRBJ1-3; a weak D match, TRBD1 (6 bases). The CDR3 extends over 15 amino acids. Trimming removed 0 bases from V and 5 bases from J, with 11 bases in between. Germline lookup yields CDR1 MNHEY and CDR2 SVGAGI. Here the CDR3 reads CASSYSRQERNTIYF. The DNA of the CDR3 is TGTGCCAGCAGTTACTCCAGACAGGAAAGAAACACCATATATTTT.

DNA for the CDR3: TGTGCCAGTAGATCCCCGGGACGGGAGAACTATGGCTACACCTTC. Translated, it gives CASRSPGRENYGYTF. V gene TRBV19 combines with J gene TRBJ1-2; D might be TRBD1 (5 bases). The length of the CDR3 is 15 residues. Germline V CDR1 and CDR2: LNHDA, SQIVND (reference sequence). Between the trimmed V and J ends, which lost 6 bases and 2 bases, there was a span of 16 bases.

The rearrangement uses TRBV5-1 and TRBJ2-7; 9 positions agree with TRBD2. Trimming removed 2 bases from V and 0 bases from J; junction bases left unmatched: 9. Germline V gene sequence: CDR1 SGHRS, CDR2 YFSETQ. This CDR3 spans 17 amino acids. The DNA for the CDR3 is TGCGCCAGCAGCTTAAATCCCCGTAGCGGGAGCTCCTACGAGCAGTACTTC. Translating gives CASSLNPRSGSSYEQYF.

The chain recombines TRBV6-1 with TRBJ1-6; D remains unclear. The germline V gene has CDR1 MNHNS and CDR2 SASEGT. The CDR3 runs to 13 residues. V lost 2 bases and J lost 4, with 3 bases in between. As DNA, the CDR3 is TGTGCCAGCAGTGAAACTTATAATTCACCCCTCCACTTT. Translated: CASSETYNSPLHF.

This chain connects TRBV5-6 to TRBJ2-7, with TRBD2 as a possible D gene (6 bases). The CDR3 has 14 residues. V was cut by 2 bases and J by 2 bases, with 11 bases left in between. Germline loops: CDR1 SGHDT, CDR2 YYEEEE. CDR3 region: CASSLGGRTYEQYF. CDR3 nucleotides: TGTGCCAGCAGCTTAGGAGGGAGGACCTACGAGCAGTACTTC.

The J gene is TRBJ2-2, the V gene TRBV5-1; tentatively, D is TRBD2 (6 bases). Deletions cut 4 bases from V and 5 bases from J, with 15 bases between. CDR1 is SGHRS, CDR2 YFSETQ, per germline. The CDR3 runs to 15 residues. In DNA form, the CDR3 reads TGCGCCAGCAGCGGGGGACTCCGAGGAACCGGGGAGCTGTTTTTT. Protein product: CASSGGLRGTGELFF.

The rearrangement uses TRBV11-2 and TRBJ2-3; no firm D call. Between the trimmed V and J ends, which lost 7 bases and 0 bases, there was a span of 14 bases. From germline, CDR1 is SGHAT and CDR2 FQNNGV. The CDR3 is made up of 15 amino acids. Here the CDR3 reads CASTKWSSSTDTQYF. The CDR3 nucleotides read TGTGCCAGCACCAAATGGAGCTCTAGCACAGATACGCAGTATTTT.

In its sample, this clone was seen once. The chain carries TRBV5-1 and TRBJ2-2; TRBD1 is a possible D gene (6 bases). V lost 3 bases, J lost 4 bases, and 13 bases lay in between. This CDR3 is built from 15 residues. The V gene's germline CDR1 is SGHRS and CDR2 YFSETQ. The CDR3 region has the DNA TGCGCCAGCAGCTGGACAGTGGCGAGCACCGGGGAGCTGTTTTTT. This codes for CASSWTVASTGELFF.

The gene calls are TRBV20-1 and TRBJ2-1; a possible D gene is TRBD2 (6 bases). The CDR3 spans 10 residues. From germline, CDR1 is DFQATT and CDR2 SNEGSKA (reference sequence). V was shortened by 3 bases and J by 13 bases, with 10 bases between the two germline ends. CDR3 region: CSASRDSQFF. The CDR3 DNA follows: TGCAGTGCTAGCCGGGACTCTCAGTTCTTC.

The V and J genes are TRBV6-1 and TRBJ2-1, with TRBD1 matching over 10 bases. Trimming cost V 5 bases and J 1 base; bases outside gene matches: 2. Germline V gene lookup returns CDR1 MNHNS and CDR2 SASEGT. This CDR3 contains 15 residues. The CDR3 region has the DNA TGTGCCAGCAGTTTGGACAGGGGGTCCTACAATGAGCAGTTCTTC. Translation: CASSLDRGSYNEQFF.

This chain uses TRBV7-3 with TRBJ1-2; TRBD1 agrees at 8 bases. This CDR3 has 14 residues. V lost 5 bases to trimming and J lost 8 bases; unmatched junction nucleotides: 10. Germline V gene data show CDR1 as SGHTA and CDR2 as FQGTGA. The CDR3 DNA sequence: TGTGCCAGCAGCCCGCCCCCGACAGGGGACGGCTACACCTTC. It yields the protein CASSPPPTGDGYTF.

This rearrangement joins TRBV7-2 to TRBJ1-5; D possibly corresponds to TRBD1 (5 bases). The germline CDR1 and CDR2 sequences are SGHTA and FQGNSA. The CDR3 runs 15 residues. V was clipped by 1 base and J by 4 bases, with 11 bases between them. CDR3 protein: CASSLGWGSNQPQHF. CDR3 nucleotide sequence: TGTGCCAGCAGCTTAGGGTGGGGCAGTAATCAGCCCCAGCATTTT. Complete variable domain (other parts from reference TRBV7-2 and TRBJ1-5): GAGVSQSPSNKVTEKGKDVELRCDPISGHTALYWYRQSLGQGLEFLIYFQGNSAPDKSGLPSDRFSAERTGGSVSTLTIQRTQQEDSAVYLCASSLGWGSNQPQHFGDGTRLSIL.